Listed below are T cell receptor beta chains from one sample, sequenced in a study of shared T cell receptors in the human thymus. Sequencing used immunoSEQ multiplex PCR; TCRdb keeps in-frame clones, though not all of them. The sample consists of 630,000 or so clones, approximately 87% of them appearing once. Separately, the same data were catalogued under a study of human thymus T cells.

Sequencing was done on a sample of thymocytes. These TCRs come from a boy less than two years old with a congenital heart defect. Each CDR3 is given without its conserved first and last residue. Each record gives: V gene, CDR3 length, J gene, CDR3 protein.

v_call: TRBV7-8; cdr3_length: 12; j_call: TRBJ1-1; cdr3_aa: ASSSPGVNTEAF
v_call: TRBV9; cdr3_length: 13; j_call: TRBJ1-1; cdr3_aa: ASSGGADRDRVTF
v_call: TRBV28; cdr3_length: 11; j_call: TRBJ2-7; cdr3_aa: ASSRGFTYEQY
v_call: TRBV5-1; cdr3_length: 11; j_call: TRBJ2-3; cdr3_aa: ASSGAGWHTQY
v_call: TRBV9; cdr3_length: 12; j_call: TRBJ2-3; cdr3_aa: ASRGTRNTDTQY
v_call: TRBV11-2; cdr3_length: 13; j_call: TRBJ2-5; cdr3_aa: ASNKCSGGGETQY
v_call: TRBV10-3; cdr3_length: 12; j_call: TRBJ2-1; cdr3_aa: AIKPSGGANEQF
v_call: TRBV18; cdr3_length: 11; j_call: TRBJ2-6; cdr3_aa: ASSSGGANVLT
v_call: TRBV6-5; cdr3_length: 12; j_call: TRBJ2-3; cdr3_aa: ATFGQGRSDTQY
v_call: TRBV10-2; cdr3_length: 12; j_call: TRBJ2-3; cdr3_aa: ASSHLPSTDTQY
v_call: TRBV7-2; cdr3_length: 11; j_call: TRBJ1-2; cdr3_aa: ASRSTGSGGYT
v_call: TRBV7-2; cdr3_length: 13; j_call: TRBJ2-3; cdr3_aa: ASSSGQGSTDTQY
v_call: TRBV29-1; cdr3_length: 13; j_call: TRBJ2-3; cdr3_aa: SVEDARQGPDTQY
v_call: TRBV5-8; cdr3_length: 13; j_call: TRBJ2-1; cdr3_aa: ASSATDRSYNEQF
v_call: TRBV4-3; cdr3_length: 20; j_call: TRBJ1-4; cdr3_aa: ASSQDLSGHPILPATNEKLF
v_call: TRBV27; cdr3_length: 13; j_call: TRBJ1-5; cdr3_aa: ASSMTGNGSQPQH
v_call: TRBV5-6; cdr3_length: 10; j_call: TRBJ1-1; cdr3_aa: ASSYPQAEAF
v_call: TRBV4-3; cdr3_length: 15; j_call: TRBJ2-1; cdr3_aa: ASSQDTSGSTYNEQF
v_call: TRBV28; cdr3_length: 12; j_call: TRBJ1-2; cdr3_aa: AATPGLGNHGYT
v_call: TRBV4-1; cdr3_length: 15; j_call: TRBJ1-4; cdr3_aa: ASSQPDRGPGNEKLF
v_call: TRBV15; cdr3_length: 13; j_call: TRBJ1-1; cdr3_aa: ATSRDPTGNTEAF
v_call: TRBV4-3; cdr3_length: 18; j_call: TRBJ1-2; cdr3_aa: ASSQAGSGGRWNPSYGYT
v_call: TRBV5-4; cdr3_length: 11; j_call: TRBJ2-5; cdr3_aa: ASSLSGQETQY
v_call: TRBV9; cdr3_length: 12; j_call: TRBJ2-5; cdr3_aa: ASSVGEAGETQY
v_call: TRBV5-6; cdr3_length: 12; j_call: TRBJ1-2; cdr3_aa: ASSRDRGVNGYT
v_call: TRBV6-5; cdr3_length: 11; j_call: TRBJ1-5; cdr3_aa: ASQGQPNQPQH
v_call: TRBV19; cdr3_length: 15; j_call: TRBJ1-5; cdr3_aa: ASSIEAWTQVNQPQH
v_call: TRBV29-1; cdr3_length: 13; j_call: TRBJ2-3; cdr3_aa: SVEERQRSTDTQY
v_call: TRBV11-2; cdr3_length: 15; j_call: NA; cdr3_aa: ASSLRPSGQGFYEQY
v_call: TRBV15; cdr3_length: 15; j_call: TRBJ1-2; cdr3_aa: ATSREGGGSGNYGYT
v_call: TRBV11-2; cdr3_length: 12; j_call: TRBJ1-5; cdr3_aa: ASSDDQGNQPQH
v_call: TRBV7-8; cdr3_length: 12; j_call: TRBJ1-5; cdr3_aa: ASSSLQGNQPQH
v_call: TRBV5-5; cdr3_length: 15; j_call: TRBJ1-5; cdr3_aa: ASSRSNRSLSNQPQH
v_call: TRBV28; cdr3_length: 12; j_call: TRBJ1-5; cdr3_aa: ASSLYDRAPGKH
v_call: TRBV7-6; cdr3_length: 18; j_call: TRBJ2-2; cdr3_aa: ASSSYGGWLAGGPTGELF
v_call: TRBV7-2; cdr3_length: 13; j_call: TRBJ1-5; cdr3_aa: ASSTNGGPSRPQH
v_call: TRBV5-1; cdr3_length: 13; j_call: TRBJ2-1; cdr3_aa: ASSLVPGKYNEQF
v_call: TRBV15; cdr3_length: 15; j_call: TRBJ2-1; cdr3_aa: ATSRGPAAGAYNEQF
v_call: TRBV4-3; cdr3_length: 11; j_call: TRBJ1-1; cdr3_aa: ASSQVMRVEAF
v_call: TRBV12-1; cdr3_length: 16; j_call: TRBJ2-2; cdr3_aa: ASSPGLAGGPDSGELF
v_call: TRBV2; cdr3_length: 15; j_call: TRBJ2-3; cdr3_aa: ASSEASAGLGTDTQY